This is a list of T cell receptor beta chains from one sample in a study of Ad26.COV2.S vaccination and SARS-CoV-2 variants. Repertoires were generated with immunoSEQ multiplex PCR, while TCRdb's copy carries only in-frame clones and drops some. The sample lists about 350,000 clones, 80% to 90% occurring once. The source material was peripheral blood, sampled in a trial of Ad26.COV2.S vaccine versus placebo. The receptors were sampled from a person between 18 and 59 years old who received the Ad26.COV2.S COVID-19 vaccine or a placebo. Each CDR3 is given with its conserved first and last residue. The D gene is left open where the match is weak. Clone size is stated in some rows and not others, as once, few, many or a class when expanded.

clone_size: once
v_call: TRBV19
d_call: NA
j_call: TRBJ1-2
cdr3_aa: CASSLTDNYGYTF
cdr3_nt: TGTGCCAGTAGTCTAACGGATAACTATGGCTACACCTTC

clone_size: NA
v_call: TRBV6-5
d_call: NA
j_call: TRBJ2-7
cdr3_aa: CASRTDIYPYEQYF
cdr3_nt: TGTGCCAGCAGGACGGACATCTATCCCTACGAGCAGTACTTC

clone_size: NA
v_call: TRBV5-1
d_call: NA
j_call: TRBJ2-1
cdr3_aa: CASSLSGQSSYNEQFF
cdr3_nt: TGCGCCAGCAGCTTGAGCGGACAGAGCTCCTACAATGAGCAGTTCTTC

clone_size: NA
v_call: TRBV18
d_call: NA
j_call: TRBJ1-4
cdr3_aa: CASSPRAQPGEKLFF
cdr3_nt: TGTGCCAGCTCACCAAGGGCCCAGCCCGGAGAAAAACTGTTTTTT

clone_size: NA
v_call: TRBV5-1
d_call: TRBD2
j_call: TRBJ2-5
cdr3_aa: CASGLAGPQETQYF
cdr3_nt: TGCGCCAGTGGTCTAGCGGGACCGCAAGAGACCCAGTACTTC

clone_size: many
v_call: TRBV10-2
d_call: NA
j_call: TRBJ2-7
cdr3_aa: CASSEVPYEQYF
cdr3_nt: TGCGCCAGCAGTGAGGTCCCCTACGAGCAGTACTTC

clone_size: NA
v_call: TRBV2
d_call: TRBD2
j_call: TRBJ2-5
cdr3_aa: CASTIRTSGGETQYF
cdr3_nt: TGTGCCAGCACTATTAGGACTAGCGGGGGAGAGACCCAGTACTTC

clone_size: NA
v_call: TRBV19
d_call: NA
j_call: TRBJ2-7
cdr3_aa: CASSLTWRYEQYF
cdr3_nt: TGTGCCAGTAGCCTTACTTGGCGCTACGAGCAGTACTTC

clone_size: NA
v_call: TRBV11-2
d_call: NA
j_call: TRBJ1-1
cdr3_aa: CASSLDRSNMNTEAFF
cdr3_nt: TGTGCCAGCAGCTTAGATCGAAGTAACATGAACACTGAAGCTTTCTTT

clone_size: NA
v_call: TRBV7-9
d_call: NA
j_call: TRBJ1-2
cdr3_aa: CASSLASADGYTF
cdr3_nt: TGTGCCAGCAGCTTAGCGTCGGCAGATGGCTACACCTTC

clone_size: NA
v_call: TRBV7-9
d_call: NA
j_call: TRBJ2-3
cdr3_aa: CASSPSAVTDTQYF
cdr3_nt: TGTGCCAGCAGCCCGAGTGCTGTCACAGATACGCAGTATTTT

clone_size: NA
v_call: TRBV15
d_call: NA
j_call: TRBJ2-7
cdr3_aa: CATSRDLGKTHEQYF
cdr3_nt: TGTGCCACCAGCAGAGATCTAGGGAAAACCCACGAGCAGTACTTC

clone_size: NA
v_call: TRBV19
d_call: TRBD1
j_call: TRBJ2-1
cdr3_aa: CASSLNRGRMGNEQFF
cdr3_nt: TGTGCCAGTAGTCTTAACAGGGGGCGGATGGGCAATGAGCAGTTCTTC

clone_size: NA
v_call: TRBV19
d_call: NA
j_call: TRBJ1-2
cdr3_aa: CASSKRGSPLPNYGYTF
cdr3_nt: TGTGCCAGTAGTAAGCGGGGTTCCCCGCTCCCTAACTATGGCTACACCTTC

clone_size: NA
v_call: TRBV19
d_call: TRBD1
j_call: TRBJ2-3
cdr3_aa: CASSISWTGVTDTQYF
cdr3_nt: TGTGCCAGTAGTATCTCTTGGACAGGAGTCACAGATACGCAGTATTTT

clone_size: NA
v_call: TRBV27
d_call: NA
j_call: TRBJ2-2
cdr3_aa: CASSLWSGGSGELFF
cdr3_nt: TGTGCCAGCAGTTTATGGTCCGGGGGCTCCGGGGAGCTGTTTTTT

clone_size: NA
v_call: TRBV5-1
d_call: NA
j_call: TRBJ2-5
cdr3_aa: CASRFYGQWEETQYF
cdr3_nt: TGCGCCAGCAGGTTTTATGGACAGTGGGAAGAGACCCAGTACTTC

clone_size: NA
v_call: TRBV28
d_call: NA
j_call: TRBJ2-1
cdr3_aa: CASRVQPYNEQFF
cdr3_nt: TGTGCCAGCAGGGTACAGCCGTACAATGAGCAGTTCTTC

clone_size: NA
v_call: TRBV19
d_call: TRBD2
j_call: TRBJ2-7
cdr3_aa: CASSNGGRESEQYF
cdr3_nt: TGTGCCAGTAGTAATGGCGGGAGAGAATCCGAGCAGTACTTC

clone_size: NA
v_call: TRBV10-3
d_call: NA
j_call: TRBJ2-7
cdr3_aa: CAISEYTTDLSYEQYF
cdr3_nt: TGTGCCATCAGTGAATATACCACAGACTTATCGTACGAGCAGTACTTC

clone_size: NA
v_call: TRBV7-9
d_call: NA
j_call: TRBJ2-1
cdr3_aa: CASSLVGGSSEQFF
cdr3_nt: TGTGCCAGCAGCTTAGTAGGAGGGAGCAGTGAGCAGTTCTTC

clone_size: few
v_call: TRBV9
d_call: TRBD2
j_call: TRBJ2-1
cdr3_aa: CASSGEPGGGEQFF
cdr3_nt: TGTGCCAGCAGCGGCGAGCCTGGGGGGGGTGAGCAGTTCTTC

clone_size: once
v_call: TRBV4-3
d_call: TRBD1
j_call: TRBJ1-1
cdr3_aa: CASSHADRGGPEAFF
cdr3_nt: TGCGCCAGCAGCCATGCGGACAGGGGAGGGCCTGAAGCTTTCTTT

clone_size: NA
v_call: TRBV6-5
d_call: TRBD1
j_call: TRBJ2-7
cdr3_aa: CASSFQGVGEQYF
cdr3_nt: TGTGCCAGCAGTTTTCAGGGGGTTGGAGAGCAGTACTTC

clone_size: NA
v_call: TRBV25-1
d_call: NA
j_call: TRBJ2-3
cdr3_aa: CADLLNTSNRDLTDTQYF
cdr3_nt: TGTGCCGACCTACTGAACACGTCCAACAGGGATTTAACAGATACGCAGTATTTT

clone_size: NA
v_call: TRBV7-9
d_call: TRBD1
j_call: TRBJ1-4
cdr3_aa: CASSRGQGNEKLFF
cdr3_nt: TGTGCCAGCAGCCGGGGACAGGGTAATGAAAAACTGTTTTTT

clone_size: NA
v_call: TRBV6-5
d_call: TRBD2
j_call: TRBJ2-2
cdr3_aa: CASTPLAGFTGELFF
cdr3_nt: TGTGCCAGCACTCCTTTAGCGGGTTTCACCGGGGAGCTGTTTTTT

clone_size: NA
v_call: TRBV10-2
d_call: NA
j_call: TRBJ1-1
cdr3_aa: CASSERKAGTNTEAFF
cdr3_nt: TGCGCCAGCAGTGAGCGGAAGGCAGGGACGAACACTGAAGCTTTCTTT

clone_size: NA
v_call: TRBV2
d_call: TRBD1
j_call: TRBJ1-5
cdr3_aa: CASSFGQGSNQPQHF
cdr3_nt: TGTGCCAGCAGTTTCGGACAGGGTAGCAATCAGCCCCAGCATTTT

clone_size: few
v_call: TRBV19
d_call: TRBD1
j_call: TRBJ2-6
cdr3_aa: CGAGGSGGANVLTF
cdr3_nt: TGTGGGGCAGGGGGTAGTGGTGGGGCCAACGTCCTGACTTTC

clone_size: NA
v_call: TRBV6-5
d_call: NA
j_call: TRBJ1-1
cdr3_aa: CASSWSNTEAFF
cdr3_nt: TGTGCCAGCAGTTGGTCGAACACTGAAGCTTTCTTT

clone_size: NA
v_call: TRBV19
d_call: NA
j_call: TRBJ2-7
cdr3_aa: CASSISIGGNYEQYF
cdr3_nt: TGTGCCAGTAGTATTTCGATCGGCGGGAACTACGAGCAGTACTTC

clone_size: NA
v_call: TRBV3-1/TRBV3-2
d_call: NA
j_call: TRBJ2-7
cdr3_aa: CASSHGGRFDEQYF
cdr3_nt: TGTGCCAGCAGCCACGGGGGGCGATTCGACGAGCAGTACTTC

clone_size: few
v_call: TRBV29-1
d_call: NA
j_call: TRBJ1-5
cdr3_aa: CSVVVDSNQPQHF
cdr3_nt: TGCAGCGTTGTGGTCGATAGCAATCAGCCCCAGCATTTT

clone_size: NA
v_call: TRBV29-1
d_call: NA
j_call: TRBJ2-3
cdr3_aa: CSVAQGGADTQYF
cdr3_nt: TGCAGCGTAGCGCAGGGTGGAGCAGATACGCAGTATTTT

clone_size: once
v_call: TRBV10-3
d_call: NA
j_call: TRBJ2-7
cdr3_aa: CAISSGSLEQYF
cdr3_nt: TGTGCCATCAGCTCAGGGAGCCTGGAGCAGTACTTC

clone_size: once
v_call: TRBV5-1
d_call: NA
j_call: TRBJ2-1
cdr3_aa: CASSLPRWNEQFF
cdr3_nt: TGCGCCAGCAGCTTACCCCGGTGGAATGAGCAGTTCTTC

clone_size: NA
v_call: TRBV4-1
d_call: NA
j_call: TRBJ2-7
cdr3_aa: CASSSPPGKTDSEQYF
cdr3_nt: TGCGCCAGCAGCTCTCCCCCGGGAAAAACTGACTCGGAGCAGTACTTC

clone_size: NA
v_call: TRBV6-5
d_call: NA
j_call: TRBJ1-1
cdr3_aa: CASTLQVNTEAFF
cdr3_nt: TGTGCCAGCACCCTACAGGTGAACACTGAAGCTTTCTTT

clone_size: once
v_call: TRBV3-1/TRBV3-2
d_call: TRBD2
j_call: TRBJ2-3
cdr3_aa: CASSQLSSGGPGHTDTQYF
cdr3_nt: TGTGCCAGCAGCCAGCTATCTAGCGGGGGGCCCGGACACACAGATACGCAGTATTTT

clone_size: NA
v_call: TRBV6-4
d_call: NA
j_call: TRBJ2-1
cdr3_aa: CASSDSSGTEQFF
cdr3_nt: TGTGCCAGCAGTGACTCCTCAGGGACTGAGCAGTTCTTC

clone_size: few
v_call: TRBV6-1
d_call: NA
j_call: TRBJ1-1
cdr3_aa: CASSAADGLMNTEAFF
cdr3_nt: TGTGCCAGCAGTGCAGCCGACGGCCTCATGAACACTGAAGCTTTCTTT

clone_size: NA
v_call: TRBV27
d_call: TRBD1
j_call: TRBJ2-7
cdr3_aa: CASSLATGAFYEQYF
cdr3_nt: TGTGCCAGCAGTTTAGCAACAGGGGCATTCTACGAGCAGTACTTC

clone_size: once
v_call: TRBV19
d_call: TRBD1
j_call: TRBJ1-5
cdr3_aa: CASRLQLPGQASPMRNQPQHF
cdr3_nt: TGTGCCAGTAGACTACAACTTCCGGGACAGGCCTCACCCATGAGGAATCAGCCCCAGCATTTT

clone_size: NA
v_call: TRBV9
d_call: TRBD1
j_call: TRBJ1-5
cdr3_aa: CASSATGQSFQPQHF
cdr3_nt: TGTGCCAGCAGCGCCACGGGACAGAGTTTTCAGCCCCAGCATTTT

clone_size: NA
v_call: TRBV7-2
d_call: NA
j_call: TRBJ2-1
cdr3_aa: CASSLVYNEQFF
cdr3_nt: TGTGCCAGCAGCTTAGTCTACAATGAGCAGTTCTTC

clone_size: NA
v_call: TRBV11-2
d_call: TRBD2
j_call: TRBJ2-7
cdr3_aa: CASSPGGTRAYEQYF
cdr3_nt: TGTGCCAGCAGCCCCGGGGGGACTAGAGCCTACGAGCAGTACTTC

clone_size: NA
v_call: TRBV18
d_call: NA
j_call: TRBJ2-7
cdr3_aa: CASSRLQGRRTYEQYF
cdr3_nt: TGTGCCAGCTCACGACTTCAGGGTAGGAGGACCTACGAGCAGTACTTC

clone_size: NA
v_call: TRBV19
d_call: NA
j_call: TRBJ1-5
cdr3_aa: CASRQINAQPQHF
cdr3_nt: TGTGCCAGTAGGCAAATAAACGCTCAGCCCCAGCATTTT

clone_size: NA
v_call: TRBV12-5
d_call: NA
j_call: TRBJ2-6
cdr3_aa: CASVEGVTGANVLTF
cdr3_nt: TGTGCTAGTGTCGAGGGGGTAACTGGGGCCAACGTCCTGACTTTC

clone_size: NA
v_call: TRBV7-9
d_call: NA
j_call: TRBJ2-2
cdr3_aa: CASSFFLGQPITNTGELFF
cdr3_nt: TGTGCCAGCAGCTTCTTTTTGGGCCAGCCTATCACGAACACCGGGGAGCTGTTTTTT

clone_size: NA
v_call: TRBV4-2
d_call: TRBD1
j_call: TRBJ2-7
cdr3_aa: CASSRRTGQNEQYF
cdr3_nt: TGTGCCAGCAGCCGGCGGACAGGGCAGAACGAGCAGTACTTC

clone_size: NA
v_call: TRBV6-5
d_call: NA
j_call: TRBJ2-2
cdr3_aa: CASSLGGADTGELFF
cdr3_nt: TGTGCCAGCTCGTTAGGGGGGGCGGACACCGGGGAGCTGTTTTTT

clone_size: many
v_call: TRBV16
d_call: NA
j_call: TRBJ1-1
cdr3_aa: CASSQVGGDQAFF
cdr3_nt: TGTGCCAGCAGCCAAGTTGGGGGAGACCAAGCTTTCTTT

clone_size: NA
v_call: TRBV27
d_call: TRBD1
j_call: TRBJ1-2
cdr3_aa: CASRGDSVNYGYTF
cdr3_nt: TGTGCCAGCAGGGGGGACAGCGTTAACTATGGCTACACCTTC

clone_size: NA
v_call: TRBV28
d_call: TRBD2
j_call: TRBJ2-1
cdr3_aa: CASSFQYGGGNEQFF
cdr3_nt: TGTGCCAGCAGTTTCCAATACGGGGGGGGCAATGAGCAGTTCTTC